These 27 T cell receptor beta chains were all obtained from the same sample, sequenced in a study of memory CD4+ T cells and cytomegalovirus serostatus. Using immunoSEQ multiplex PCR, the repertoire was profiled, and TCRdb retains in-frame clones only, with some absent. The table has under 65,000 clones, just under 80% seen once. The sort gate was single viable CD3+CD4+CD8-CD45RO+ cells for memory CD4+ T cells. The sequencing sample was made of memory CD4+ T cells from blood. These receptors all stem from an adult in good health and CMV-seronegative.

The DNA for the CDR3 is TGCAGCTCCGGACTAGCGGGGCCCGCAGATACGCAGTATTTT. Its protein is CSSGLAGPADTQYF. V and J are TRBV29-1 and TRBJ2-3; 12 bases fit TRBD2. From germline, CDR1 is SQVTM and CDR2 ANQGSEA. V was pared by 8 bases and J by 4 bases, with 7 bases of the junction left unmatched. The CDR3 contains 14 residues.

This clone showed up just once. CDR3 DNA: TGTGCCAGCAGCGTAGCGGGCGGGAGCCCTCCGGAGACCCAGTACTTC. Amino acid sequence: CASSVAGGSPPETQYF. The chain joins TRBV9 to TRBJ2-5; 7 nucleotides align to TRBD2. Unmatched junction bases numbered 10, after V lost 0 bases and J lost 5 bases. The CDR3 is 16 residues long. In germline, CDR1 is SGDLS, CDR2 YYNGEE.

This clone was observed a handful of times. This chain uses TRBV7-6 with TRBJ2-7; maybe TRBD1 (6 bases). The CDR3 extends over 14 amino acids. V lost 6 bases, J lost 0 bases, and 12 bases lay in between. Per the germline V gene, CDR1 is SGHVS and CDR2 is FNYEAQ. CDR3 amino acids: CASRLDSYSYEQYF. CDR3 DNA sequence: TGTGCCAGCAGGTTGGACAGTTACTCCTACGAGCAGTACTTC. The full variable domain, with the rest looked up from reference TRBV7-6 and TRBJ2-7, is GAGVSQSPRYKVTKRGQDVALRCDPISGHVSLYWYRQALGQGPEFLTYFNYEAQQDKSGLPNDRFSAERPEGSISTLTIQRTEQRDSAMYRCASRLDSYSYEQYFGPGTRLTVT.

This sequence joins TRBV15 and TRBJ2-3; 11 bases line up with TRBD2. The CDR3 contains 17 residues. Germline V gene data show CDR1 as LNHNV and CDR2 as YYDKDF (reference sequence). Germline trimming cut 0 bases from V and 4 bases from J; bases unmatched to any gene: 6. CDR3: CATSRDGRTSGSDTQYF. In nucleotides, the CDR3 is TGTGCCACCAGCAGAGATGGGAGGACTAGCGGGTCAGATACGCAGTATTTT.

The chain is built from TRBV4-2 and TRBJ2-7; no firm D call. The CDR3 runs 13 residues. Germline CDR1 and CDR2: LGHNA and YNFKEQ. The V gene lost 4 bases and the J gene lost 1 base, with 8 bases spanning the gap. In DNA, the CDR3 is TGTGCCAGCAGCCGAGACATTTCCTACGAGCAGTACTTC. This sequence encodes CASSRDISYEQYF.

The J gene is TRBJ1-1, the V gene TRBV10-3; TRBD1 is a possible D gene (6 bases). Germline CDR1 and CDR2: ENHRY and SYGVKD. Trimming took off 7 bases at V and 1 base at J, with 13 bases between the two ends. The CDR3 totals 14 residues. The CDR3 here is CAINFGGPNTEAFF. Written as DNA, the CDR3 is TGTGCCATCAATTTCGGGGGGCCGAACACTGAAGCTTTCTTT.

This chain uses TRBV25-1 with TRBJ2-3, with TRBD2 identical over 13 bases. The trim removed 3 bases at V and 4 bases at J, leaving 4 bases unmatched. CDR1 is MGHDK and CDR2 is SYGVNS in the germline V gene. The CDR3 is 16 amino acids. CDR3 residues: CASSDEGLAGADTQYF. CDR3 DNA sequence: TGTGCCAGCAGTGACGAAGGACTAGCGGGAGCAGATACGCAGTATTTT.

The chain combines TRBV9 with TRBJ1-4; a possible D gene is TRBD1 (5 bases). The ends were cut back, 0 bases at V and 8 bases at J, with 14 bases in the middle. CDR1 and CDR2 (germline): SGDLS, YYNGEE. The CDR3 contains 15 residues. The CDR3 nucleotides are TGTGCCAGCAGCGTAGGCGGGGGATCGGAGGAAAAACTGTTTTTT. Its translation: CASSVGGGSEEKLFF. Together with reference TRBV9 and TRBJ1-4, the CDR3 gives the full variable domain: DSGVTQTPKHLITATGQRVTLRCSPRSGDLSVYWYQQSLDQGLQFLIQYYNGEERAKGNILERFSAQQFPDLHSELNLSSLELGDSALYFCASSVGGGSEEKLFFGSGTQLSVL.

This sequence joins TRBV30 and TRBJ2-3, with D possibly being TRBD2 (5 bases). The CDR3 length is 12 residues. Germline V gene lookup returns CDR1 GTSNPN and CDR2 SVGIG (reference sequence). V shed 0 bases and J shed 7 bases, with 8 bases lying between them. In DNA, the CDR3 is TGTGCCTGGAGTGTATGGGAGCATACGCAGTATTTT. This gives the protein CAWSVWEHTQYF.

This clone was observed a single time. Written as DNA, the CDR3 is TGTGCCAGCAGTTTGGCAGGGCCCTACGAGCAGTACTTC. This gives the protein CASSLAGPYEQYF. This chain links TRBV28 with TRBJ2-5; D is possibly TRBD1 (5 bases). The J call is doubtful: the DNA matches TRBJ2-7 better. This CDR3 comprises 13 residues. Per the germline V gene, CDR1 is MDHEN and CDR2 is SYDVKM.

The chain carries TRBV7-9 and TRBJ2-5, with TRBD1 matching over 7 bases. V trimming: 1 base; J trimming: 2 bases; junction bases outside the gene matches: 7. From germline, CDR1 is SEHNR and CDR2 FQNEAQ (reference sequence). There are 16 residues in the CDR3. The CDR3 nucleotides read TGTGCCAGCAGCTTAGACCATCGACAGGGACAAGAGACCCAGTACTTC. Its protein product is CASSLDHRQGQETQYF.

The rearrangement uses TRBV5-1 and TRBJ1-5; TRBD1 matches 10 bases. The CDR3 covers 15 residues. Germline lookup yields CDR1 SGHRS and CDR2 YFSETQ. V lost 4 bases and J lost 11; bases outside the gene matches: 12. The CDR3 DNA reads TGCGCCAGCAGCCCCGGACAGGGGGGGGTTTCGACCCAGCATTTT. Translation gives CASSPGQGGVSTQHF.

The chain employs TRBV6-1 and TRBJ2-7; TRBD1 is a possible D gene (6 bases). V was shortened by 9 bases and J by 4 bases, with 22 bases between the two germline ends. The CDR3 consists of 15 residues. CDR1 MNHNS and CDR2 SASEGT come from the germline V gene. CDR3 residues: CARGYGTSFGYEQYF. In DNA form, the CDR3 reads TGTGCCAGAGGTTACGGGACATCATTCGGGTACGAGCAGTACTTC.

The V gene is TRBV11-2, the J gene TRBJ2-1, with 12 nucleotides matching TRBD2. The V gene's germline CDR1 is SGHAT and CDR2 FQNNGV. This CDR3 is 18 amino acids long. Germline trimming cut 1 base from V and 2 bases from J; bases unmatched to any gene: 6. The CDR3 here is CASSLGGASGRAYNEQFF. CDR3 sequence (DNA): TGTGCCAGCAGCTTAGGGGGGGCTAGCGGGAGGGCCTACAATGAGCAGTTCTTC.

The V gene is TRBV21-1, the J gene TRBJ1-3. TRBV21-1 is deemed a pseudogene. The CDR3 spans 16 residues. The CDR3 here is CASSPHNQPVRDTIYF. The CDR3 DNA follows: TGTGCCAGCAGCCCTCATAACCAGCCGGTAAGGGACACCATATATTTT.

The chain couples TRBV9 to TRBJ2-7, with 8 positions matching TRBD2. CDR1 is SGDLS, CDR2 YYNGEE, per germline. The CDR3 has 15 amino acids. V shed 1 base and J 7 bases; nucleotides not matched to a gene: 10. Here the CDR3 DNA reads TGTGCCAGCAGCGTATCCTGGCGGGAGGCCGGGGAGCAGTACTTC. Protein: CASSVSWREAGEQYF.

J is TRBJ2-2 and V is TRBV10-3; a possible D gene is TRBD2 (6 bases). Between the trimmed V and J ends, which lost 8 bases and 0 bases, there was a span of 10 bases. The germline gives CDR1 ENHRY, CDR2 SYGVKD. CDR3 size: 14 residues. The CDR3 coding sequence is TGTGCCATCGCTAGCGCCTCGAACACCGGGGAGCTGTTTTTT. Protein product: CAIASASNTGELFF.

This clone was detected only a few times. The J gene is TRBJ1-5, the V gene TRBV7-8, with unresolved D. Germline V lookup: CDR1 SGHVS, CDR2 FQNEAQ. CDR3 length: 14 amino acids. Trimming shortened V by 6 bases and J by 5 bases, and 14 bases separated the two germline ends. CDR3 sequence reads: CASSPSEGYQPQHF. The CDR3 DNA sequence: TGTGCCAGCAGTCCCTCGGAGGGATATCAGCCCCAGCATTTT.

CDR3 bases: TGTGCCAGCAGCCACAGACCAAACATAGCGGGGAGCTCCTACGAGCAGTACTTC. It yields the protein CASSHRPNIAGSSYEQYF. J is TRBJ2-7 and V is TRBV4-2; 8 nucleotides line up with TRBD2. V shed 3 bases, J shed 0 bases, and the junction held 13 bases outside the gene matches. The germline V gene has CDR1 LGHNA and CDR2 YNFKEQ. The CDR3 is 18 residues long.

A note on this clone: The junction differs from germline at one of its ends, possibly a read error. The J gene is TRBJ2-1, the V gene TRBV7-7; tentatively, D is TRBD1 or TRBD2 (6 bases each). Germline values: CDR1 SSHAT, CDR2 FNYEAQ (reference sequence). There are 15 residues in the CDR3. CDR3 protein: CASSLGGTSNNEQFF. CDR3 sequence (DNA): TGTGCTAGCAGCTTAGGGGGGACCAGCAACAATGAGCAGTTCTTC. The entire variable domain, with the rest obtained from reference TRBV7-7 and TRBJ2-1, is as follows: GAGVSQSPRYKVTKRGQDVTLRCDPISSHATLYWYQQALGQGPEFLTYFNYEAQPDKSGLPSDRFSAERPEGSISTLTIQRTEQRDSAMYRCASSLGGTSNNEQFFGPGTRLTVL.

The CDR3 loop reads CSAVAPKGLAGGSSYNEQFF. For the CDR3, the DNA is TGCAGCGCAGTAGCACCCAAGGGACTAGCGGGAGGGAGCTCCTACAATGAGCAGTTCTTC. The chain links TRBV29-1 to TRBJ2-1, with 16 bases matching TRBD2. CDR1 and CDR2 (germline): SQVTM, ANQGSEA. CDR3 length equals 20 residues. Trimming took 7 bases from V and 0 from J; bases not matched to a gene: 15.

The V call is TRBV7-6, the J call TRBJ2-1, with 8 bases matching TRBD2. This CDR3 has 18 residues. Germline-derived CDR1 and CDR2 are SGHVS and FNYEAQ. The junction had 13 bases not matched to a gene; V was cut back by 5 bases and J by 1 base. The CDR3 sequence is CASSPSRLAGRSYNEQFF. The CDR3 coding sequence is TGTGCCAGCAGCCCCTCCAGGTTAGCGGGACGGTCCTACAATGAGCAGTTCTTC.

The V and J genes are TRBV18 and TRBJ2-7, with a tentative D call TRBD1 (5 bases). CDR1 is KGHSH, CDR2 LQKENI, per germline. CDR3 length: 13 residues. V lost 2 bases, J lost 7 bases, and 12 bases lay in between. Written as DNA, the CDR3 is TGTGCCAGCTCACCAAGGGGCCTGGAGGAGCAGTACTTC. This gives the protein CASSPRGLEEQYF.

J is TRBJ1-2 and V is TRBV10-3; D ambiguous. The V gene lost 0 bases and the J gene lost 1 base, with 6 bases spanning the gap. This CDR3 has 14 residues. Germline V gives CDR1 ENHRY, CDR2 SYGVKD. CDR3 protein: CAISESTLNYGYTF. CDR3 bases: TGTGCCATCAGTGAGTCCACACTTAACTATGGCTACACCTTC.

This rearrangement joins TRBV19 to TRBJ2-5; D tentatively reads TRBD1 or TRBD2 (5 bases each). The CDR3 is made up of 15 amino acids. Germline-derived CDR1 and CDR2 are LNHDA and SQIVND (reference sequence). The germline V and J ends were trimmed by 7 bases and 3 bases, with 18 bases remaining between them. Here the CDR3 DNA reads TGTGCCAGTACGGGGTCGGGGCACAGAAAAGAGACCCAGTACTTC. It specifies CASTGSGHRKETQYF.

The CDR3 DNA follows: TGTGCCAGCACCGTAGTTTGGGGGACACAAAGCTCCTACGAGCAGTACTTC. Encoded protein: CASTVVWGTQSSYEQYF. The chain recombines TRBV28 with TRBJ2-7; the D gene is possibly TRBD1 (6 bases). The ends were cut back, 7 bases at V and 0 bases at J, with 22 bases in the middle. CDR1 is MDHEN and CDR2 is SYDVKM in the germline V gene. The CDR3 runs to 17 residues.

J is TRBJ1-3 and V is TRBV4-1; 9 bases fit TRBD1. Germline V CDR1 and CDR2: MGHRA, YSYEKL. The V and J ends lost 0 bases and 0 bases, in that order; junction bases with no gene match: 18. This CDR3 has 22 amino acids. The CDR3 loop reads CASSQDPLKPLPGQGSGNTIYF. The CDR3 DNA is TGCGCCAGCAGCCAAGATCCCCTAAAACCATTACCGGGACAGGGCTCTGGAAACACCATATATTTT.